One and the same sample provided the 2 T cell receptor beta chains below, sequenced in a study of T cell responses to AZD1222 COVID-19 vaccine. The protocol was immunoSEQ multiplex PCR, while the TCRdb copy is restricted to in-frame clones and leaves out a portion. The sample yields just over 150,000 clones, 85% to 95% seen once. The sample here was peripheral blood, taken 28 days after the second AZD1222 dose. Receptors were obtained from an adult who received the AZD1222 COVID-19 vaccine.

The rearrangement uses TRBV2 and TRBJ2-3; D is unresolved. From germline, CDR1 is SNHLY and CDR2 FYNNEI. The germline V and J ends were trimmed by 4 bases and 2 bases, with 1 base remaining between them. The CDR3 loop spans 11 amino acids. CDR3 DNA: TGTGCCAGCAGTGCCACAGATACGCAGTATTTT. Protein sequence: CASSATDTQYF.

The genes are TRBV2 and TRBJ1-5, with D uncertain. The CDR3 is made up of 15 amino acids. CDR1 SNHLY and CDR2 FYNNEI come from the germline V gene. V shed 7 bases and J shed 1 base, with 14 bases lying between them. This CDR3 is CASTAGLTSNQPQHF. The CDR3 bases are TGTGCCAGCACTGCCGGGTTAACCAGCAATCAGCCCCAGCATTTT.